This T cell receptor (beta chain) was profiled in a study of T cell responses to AZD1222 COVID-19 vaccine. The overall study: Second doses at about 4 or about 12 weeks were pooled. The study, taken as a whole, reports: Dominant CD4 TCR responses targeted spike regions 160-218 and 743-854.

The germline CDR1 and CDR2 sequences are MNHEY and SVGAGI. This CDR3 is 11 amino acids long. Trimming took off 6 bases at V and 6 bases at J, with 9 bases between the two ends. In this sample, this clone turned up once. The antigen is unknown. Profiled with immunoSEQ multiplex PCR; TCRdb holds only in-frame clones, not every one. The sample consists of roughly 100,000 clones, 88% of them appearing once. The chain has TRBV6-5 and TRBJ2-7; no clear D gene. The sample was peripheral blood, taken on day 0 of AZD1222 vaccination. The origin of this receptor is an adult in good health. In nucleotides, the CDR3 is TGTGCCAGCAGCATGCTGGGCGAGCAGTACTTC. Translated: CASSMLGEQYF.